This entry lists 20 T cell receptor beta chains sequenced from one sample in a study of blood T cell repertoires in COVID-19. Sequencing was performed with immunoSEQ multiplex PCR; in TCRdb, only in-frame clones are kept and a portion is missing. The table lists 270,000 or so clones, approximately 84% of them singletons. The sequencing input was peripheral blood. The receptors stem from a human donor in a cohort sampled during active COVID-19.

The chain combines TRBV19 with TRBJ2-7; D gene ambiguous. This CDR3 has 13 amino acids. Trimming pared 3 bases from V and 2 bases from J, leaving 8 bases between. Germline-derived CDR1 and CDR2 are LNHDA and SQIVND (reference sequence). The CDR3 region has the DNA TGTGCCAGTAGTATCCAGTCAGCCTACGAGCAGTACTTC. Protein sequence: CASSIQSAYEQYF.

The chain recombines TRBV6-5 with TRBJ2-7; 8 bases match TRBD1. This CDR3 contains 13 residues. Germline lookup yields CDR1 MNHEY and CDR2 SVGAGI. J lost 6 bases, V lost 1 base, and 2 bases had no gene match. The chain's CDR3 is CASSYYQGAEQYF. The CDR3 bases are TGTGCCAGCAGTTACTATCAGGGGGCCGAGCAGTACTTC.

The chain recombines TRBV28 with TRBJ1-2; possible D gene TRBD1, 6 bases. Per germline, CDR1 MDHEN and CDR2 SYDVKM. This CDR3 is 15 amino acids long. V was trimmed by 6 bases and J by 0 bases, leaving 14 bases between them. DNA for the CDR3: TGTGCCAGCAGCCGGCCCGGGGGGCCTAACTATGGCTACACCTTC. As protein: CASSRPGGPNYGYTF.

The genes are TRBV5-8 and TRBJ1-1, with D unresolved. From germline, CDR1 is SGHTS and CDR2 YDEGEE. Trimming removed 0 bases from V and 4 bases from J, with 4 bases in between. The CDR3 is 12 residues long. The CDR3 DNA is TGTGCCAGCAGCTTGGCGAGCACTGAAGCTTTCTTT. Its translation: CASSLASTEAFF.

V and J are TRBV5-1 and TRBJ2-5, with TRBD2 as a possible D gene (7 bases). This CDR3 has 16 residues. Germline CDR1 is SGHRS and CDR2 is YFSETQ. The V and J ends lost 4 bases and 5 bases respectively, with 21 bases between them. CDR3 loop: CASSDGGRTGRETQYF. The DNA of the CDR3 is TGCGCCAGCAGCGACGGGGGGCGAACGGGCAGGGAGACCCAGTACTTC. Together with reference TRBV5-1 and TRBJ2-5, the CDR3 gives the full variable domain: KAGVTQTPRYLIKTRGQQVTLSCSPISGHRSVSWYQQTPGQGLQFLFEYFSETQRNKGNFPGRFSGRQFSNSRSEMNVSTLELGDSALYLCASSDGGRTGRETQYFGPGTRLLVL.

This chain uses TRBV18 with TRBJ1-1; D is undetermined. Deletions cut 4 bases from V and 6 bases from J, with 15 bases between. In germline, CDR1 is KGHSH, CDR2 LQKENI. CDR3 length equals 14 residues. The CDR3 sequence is CASSRVGGESEAFF. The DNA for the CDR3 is TGTGCCAGCTCACGCGTTGGAGGAGAATCTGAAGCTTTCTTT. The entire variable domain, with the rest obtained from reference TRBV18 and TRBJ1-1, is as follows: NAGVMQNPRHLVRRRGQEARLRCSPMKGHSHVYWYRQLPEEGLKFMVYLQKENIIDESGMPKERFSAEFPKEGPSILRIQQVVRGDSAAYFCASSRVGGESEAFFGQGTRLTVV.

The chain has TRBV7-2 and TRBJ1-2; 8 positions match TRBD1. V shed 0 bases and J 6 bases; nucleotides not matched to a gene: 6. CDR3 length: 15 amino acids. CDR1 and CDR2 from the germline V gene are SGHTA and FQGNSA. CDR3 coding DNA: TGTGCCAGCAGCTTAGCGCGTTTGACAGGGGATGGCTACACCTTC. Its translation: CASSLARLTGDGYTF. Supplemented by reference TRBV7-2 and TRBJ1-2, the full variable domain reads GAGVSQSPSNKVTEKGKDVELRCDPISGHTALYWYRQSLGQGLEFLIYFQGNSAPDKSGLPSDRFSAERTGGSVSTLTIQRTQQEDSAVYLCASSLARLTGDGYTFGSGTRLTVV.

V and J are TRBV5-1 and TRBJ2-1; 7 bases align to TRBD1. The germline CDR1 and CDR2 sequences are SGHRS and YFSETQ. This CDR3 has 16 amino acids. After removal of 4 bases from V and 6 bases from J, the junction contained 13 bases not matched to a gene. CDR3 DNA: TGCGCCAGCAGCAGGATAGGGGGCTCCAAAATCAATGAGCAGTTCTTC. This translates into CASSRIGGSKINEQFF.

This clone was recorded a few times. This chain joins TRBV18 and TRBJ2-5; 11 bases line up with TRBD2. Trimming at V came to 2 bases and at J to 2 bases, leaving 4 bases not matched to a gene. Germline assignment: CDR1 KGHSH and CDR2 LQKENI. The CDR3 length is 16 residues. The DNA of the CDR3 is TGTGCCAGCTCACCAACCCTAGCGGGGGGACAAGAGACCCAGTACTTC. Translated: CASSPTLAGGQETQYF.

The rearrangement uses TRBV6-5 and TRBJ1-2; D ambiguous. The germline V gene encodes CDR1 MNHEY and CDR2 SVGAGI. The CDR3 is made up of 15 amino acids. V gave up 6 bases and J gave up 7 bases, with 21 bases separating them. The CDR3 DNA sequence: TGTGCCAGCAGCCCCGTCATGCGGGAAGGTAGTGGCTACACCTTC. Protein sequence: CASSPVMREGSGYTF.

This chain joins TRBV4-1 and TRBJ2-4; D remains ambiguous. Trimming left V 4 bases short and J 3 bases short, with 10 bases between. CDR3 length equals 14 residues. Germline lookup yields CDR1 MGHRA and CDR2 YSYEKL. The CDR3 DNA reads TGCGCCAGCAGCCCTCAGGTGGGCAAAAACATTCAGTACTTC. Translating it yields CASSPQVGKNIQYF.

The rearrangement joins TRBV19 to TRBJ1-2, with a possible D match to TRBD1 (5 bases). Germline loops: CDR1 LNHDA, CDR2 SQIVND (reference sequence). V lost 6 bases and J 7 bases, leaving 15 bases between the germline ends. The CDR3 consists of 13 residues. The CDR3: CASRLNTGGGYTF. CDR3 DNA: TGTGCCAGTAGACTAAACACAGGCGGTGGCTACACCTTC.

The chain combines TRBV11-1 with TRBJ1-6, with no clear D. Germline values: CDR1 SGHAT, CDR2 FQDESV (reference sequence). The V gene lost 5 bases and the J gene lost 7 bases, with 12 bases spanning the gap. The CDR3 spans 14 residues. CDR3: CASSREARNSPLHF. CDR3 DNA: TGTGCCAGCAGCCGGGAGGCCAGGAATTCACCCCTCCACTTT.

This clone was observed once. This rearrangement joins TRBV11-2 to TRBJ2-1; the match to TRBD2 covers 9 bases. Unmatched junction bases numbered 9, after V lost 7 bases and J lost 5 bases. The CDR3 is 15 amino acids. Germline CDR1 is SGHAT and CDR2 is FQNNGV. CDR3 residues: CASNPGLATHNEQFF. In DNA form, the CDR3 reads TGTGCCAGCAATCCGGGACTAGCCACCCACAATGAGCAGTTCTTC.

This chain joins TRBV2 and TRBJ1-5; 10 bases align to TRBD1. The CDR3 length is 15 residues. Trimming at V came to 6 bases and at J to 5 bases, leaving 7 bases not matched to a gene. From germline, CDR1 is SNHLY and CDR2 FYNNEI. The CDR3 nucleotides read TGTGCCAGCAGGCTACCGGGACAGGGGTATCAGCCCCAGCATTTT. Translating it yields CASRLPGQGYQPQHF.

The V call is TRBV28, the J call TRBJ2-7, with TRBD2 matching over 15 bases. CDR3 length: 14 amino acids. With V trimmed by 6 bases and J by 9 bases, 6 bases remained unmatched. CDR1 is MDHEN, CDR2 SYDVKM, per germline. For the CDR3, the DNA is TGTGCCAGCAGATCCGGACTAGCGGGGGGGCCGCAGTACTTC. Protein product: CASRSGLAGGPQYF.

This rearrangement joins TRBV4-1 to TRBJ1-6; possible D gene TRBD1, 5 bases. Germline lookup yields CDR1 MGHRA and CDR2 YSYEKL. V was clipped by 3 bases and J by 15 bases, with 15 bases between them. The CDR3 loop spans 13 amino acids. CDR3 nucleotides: TGCGCCAGCAGCCATGACGACAGTCGGATCCTCCACTTT. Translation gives CASSHDDSRILHF.

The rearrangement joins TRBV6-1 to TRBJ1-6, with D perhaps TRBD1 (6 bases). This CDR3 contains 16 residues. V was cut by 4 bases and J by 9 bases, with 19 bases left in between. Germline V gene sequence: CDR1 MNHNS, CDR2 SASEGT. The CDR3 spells CASSGSTGPGGSPLHF. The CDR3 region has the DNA TGTGCCAGCAGTGGGAGTACAGGGCCCGGTGGTTCACCCCTCCACTTT.

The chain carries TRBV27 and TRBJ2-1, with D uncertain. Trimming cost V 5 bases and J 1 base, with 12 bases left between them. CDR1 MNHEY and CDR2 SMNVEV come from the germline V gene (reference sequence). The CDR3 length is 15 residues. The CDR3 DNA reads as TGTGCCAGCAGTCTCAACACCGATTCCTACAATGAGCAGTTCTTC. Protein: CASSLNTDSYNEQFF.

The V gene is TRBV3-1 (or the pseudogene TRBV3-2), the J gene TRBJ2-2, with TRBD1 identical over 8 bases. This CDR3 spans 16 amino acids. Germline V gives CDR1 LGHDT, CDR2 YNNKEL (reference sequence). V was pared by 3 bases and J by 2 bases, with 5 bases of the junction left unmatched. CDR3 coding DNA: TGTGCCAGCAGCCAGCTGACAGGGGTAAACACCGGGGAGCTGTTTTTT. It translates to CASSQLTGVNTGELFF.